The rows below give T cell receptor beta chains drawn from one sample of a study of beta chain features in type 1 diabetes. The method was immunoSEQ multiplex PCR; TCRdb's version includes in-frame clones alone and lacks a portion of them. The sample lists hundreds of thousands of clones, roughly 70% occurring once. The sample consisted of naive CD4+ T cells from blood. The source of these receptors is a man in his thirties or forties in good health. The CDR3 runs from the conserved cysteine through the conserved F or W. The order of the fields is D gene, V gene, J gene, clone size, CDR3 protein, CDR3 DNA. The D gene is left open where the match is weak. Not every row has a clone size; where given, it reads once, few, many or a size class.

-	TRBV10-3	TRBJ2-7	once	CAISASYEQYF	TGTGCCATCAGCGCCTCCTACGAGCAGTACTTC
-	TRBV30	TRBJ1-5	-	CAWSGGGEQPQHF	TGTGCCTGGAGTGGCGGAGGAGAGCAGCCCCAGCATTTT
-	TRBV30	TRBJ1-1	-	CAWSVRSAGTTFF	TGTGCCTGGAGTGTACGTTCCGCCGGGACGACTTTCTTT
TRBD1	TRBV29-1	TRBJ2-1	few	CSVEDRVPYNEQFF	TGCAGCGTCGAAGACAGGGTCCCCTACAATGAGCAGTTCTTC
-	TRBV11-2	TRBJ2-5	-	CASSFGETQYF	TGTGCCAGCAGCTTCGGGGAGACCCAGTACTTC
TRBD2	TRBV7-2	TRBJ2-1	few	CASSTRLAANEQFF	TGTGCCAGCAGCACTAGACTAGCCGCCAATGAGCAGTTCTTC
TRBD1	TRBV25-1	TRBJ2-4	few	CASSEAGGNIQYF	TGTGCCAGCAGTGAAGCAGGGGGAAACATTCAGTACTTC
-	TRBV7-2	TRBJ2-3	-	CASSQGGITQYF	TGTGCCAGCTCCCAGGGGGGAATTACGCAGTATTTT
TRBD2	TRBV29-1	TRBJ2-3	-	CSVVGLAGLDTQYF	TGCAGCGTTGTGGGACTAGCGGGATTAGATACGCAGTATTTT
-	TRBV9	TRBJ2-5	few	CASSVGGWQETQYF	TGTGCCAGCAGCGTAGGGGGATGGCAAGAGACCCAGTACTTC
-	TRBV2	TRBJ1-2	-	CASSGRAPGYTF	TGTGCCAGCAGTGGCAGGGCCCCGGGCTACACCTTC
TRBD1	TRBV29-1	TRBJ1-1	-	CSVGFRGDEAFF	TGCAGCGTTGGATTCAGGGGGGATGAAGCTTTCTTT
-	TRBV7-2	TRBJ2-3	-	CASSRARSGGGPDTQYF	TGTGCCAGCAGCAGAGCCCGTAGCGGAGGGGGGCCAGATACGCAGTATTTT
TRBD2	TRBV14	TRBJ2-1	once	CASSSGGSSYNEQFF	TGTGCCAGCAGCTCCGGCGGGAGTTCCTACAATGAGCAGTTCTTC
-	TRBV5-4	TRBJ2-7	-	CASSLASGYEQYF	TGTGCCAGCAGCTTGGCCTCGGGCTACGAGCAGTACTTC
-	TRBV23-1	TRBJ1-6	-	CASSPVYARRSYNSPLHF	TGCGCCAGCAGCCCGGTGTACGCTCGACGTTCCTATAATTCACCCCTCCACTTT
TRBD2	TRBV19	TRBJ2-1	-	CASSIAAGVFNEQFF	TGTGCCAGTAGTATAGCAGCGGGAGTTTTCAATGAGCAGTTCTTC
-	TRBV30	TRBJ1-5	-	CAWSVGPPGGPQHF	TGTGCCTGGAGTGTAGGCCCTCCAGGCGGCCCCCAGCATTTT
TRBD2	TRBV30	TRBJ2-2	-	CASQSSPSGSNTGELFF	TGTGCCTCACAGAGTAGTCCTAGCGGGAGTAACACCGGGGAGCTGTTTTTT
TRBD2	TRBV30	TRBJ2-1	-	CAWSGKGLTSGRYNEQFF	TGTGCCTGGAGTGGGAAGGGCCTGACTAGCGGGCGTTACAATGAGCAGTTCTTC
-	TRBV30	TRBJ1-4	-	CAWATGFNEKLFF	TGTGCCTGGGCGACAGGTTTTAATGAAAAACTGTTTTTT
-	TRBV30	TRBJ2-1	-	CAWRGRGSYNEQFF	TGTGCCTGGAGAGGCAGGGGCTCCTACAATGAGCAGTTCTTC
-	TRBV9	TRBJ1-1	-	CASSAAMNTEAFF	TGTGCCAGCAGCGCGGCTATGAACACTGAAGCTTTCTTT
TRBD2	TRBV27	TRBJ2-2	-	CASSFSGSLVGELFF	TGTGCCAGCAGTTTTAGCGGGAGTTTGGTCGGGGAGCTGTTTTTT
-	TRBV7-9	TRBJ1-1	-	CASSPRTAAFF	TGTGCCAGCAGTCCCAGGACAGCGGCTTTCTTT
-	TRBV2	TRBJ2-4	-	CASSRNRESNIQYF	TGTGCCAGCAGTAGAAACAGGGAATCAAACATTCAGTACTTC
TRBD1	TRBV7-9	TRBJ2-7	-	CASSLGTGDTYEQYF	TGTGCCAGCAGCTTAGGGACAGGGGACACCTACGAGCAGTACTTC
-	TRBV13	TRBJ1-1	-	CASSLERQTEAFF	TGTGCCAGCAGCTTAGAGAGACAGACTGAAGCTTTCTTT
-	TRBV27	TRBJ2-3	-	CASSSYTDTQYF	TGTGCCAGCAGTTCTTACACAGATACGCAGTATTTT
-	TRBV6-5	TRBJ2-7	-	CASTQGASPRGEQYF	TGTGCCAGCACCCAGGGAGCGTCTCCAAGAGGCGAGCAGTACTTC
-	TRBV5-1	TRBJ2-3	few	CASSLRRADTQYF	TGCGCCAGCAGCTTGCGTAGGGCAGATACGCAGTATTTT
-	TRBV7-2	TRBJ2-3	once	CASSLSTGKDTQYF	TGTGCCAGCAGCTTATCTACAGGGAAGGATACGCAGTATTTT
-	TRBV30	TRBJ2-3	-	CALSAPGADTQYF	TGTGCACTTAGCGCCCCTGGAGCAGATACGCAGTATTTT
TRBD2	TRBV29-1	TRBJ2-3	-	CSVGLAGATDTQYF	TGCAGCGTTGGCCTAGCGGGGGCCACAGATACGCAGTATTTT
-	TRBV18	TRBJ2-1	-	CASSPPAQAGYNEQFF	TGTGCCAGCTCACCACCGGCACAGGCAGGCTACAATGAGCAGTTCTTC
-	TRBV30	TRBJ2-5	-	CAWGSPLVYSETQYF	TGTGCCTGGGGGTCTCCGCTAGTGTATTCAGAGACCCAGTACTTC
-	TRBV13	TRBJ1-1	-	CASSPRGGTEAFF	TGTGCCAGCAGTCCCCGGGGGGGCACTGAAGCTTTCTTT
-	TRBV30	TRBJ2-7	few	CAWSVLQEQYF	TGTGCCTGGAGTGTATTGCAGGAGCAGTACTTC
-	TRBV15	TRBJ2-1	-	CATSRGGDRNEQFF	TGTGCCACCAGCAGAGGGGGGGATCGGAATGAGCAGTTCTTC
-	TRBV30	TRBJ1-1	-	CAWSVHGSTEAFF	TGTGCCTGGAGTGTACACGGATCCACTGAAGCTTTCTTT
-	TRBV7-9	TRBJ2-3	-	CASSLDRASVTQYF	TGTGCCAGCAGCTTAGATCGGGCTAGCGTAACGCAGTATTTT
-	TRBV28	TRBJ2-7	-	CASRSPSYEQYF	TGTGCCAGCAGGTCCCCCTCCTACGAGCAGTACTTC
-	TRBV30	TRBJ1-6	-	CAWSDTNNSPLHF	TGTGCCTGGAGTGACACGAATAATTCACCCCTCCACTTT
-	TRBV29-1	TRBJ2-5	-	CSVRPAGSQETQYF	TGCAGCGTTCGACCAGCGGGCTCCCAAGAGACCCAGTACTTC
TRBD1	TRBV2	TRBJ2-7	-	CASSGDSSYEQYF	TGTGCCAGCAGTGGGGACAGCTCCTACGAGCAGTACTTC
TRBD1	TRBV30	TRBJ1-1	-	CAWNRDSGTEAFF	TGTGCCTGGAATCGGGACAGCGGCACTGAAGCTTTCTTT
-	TRBV5-1	TRBJ2-7	-	CASSPVELPYEQYF	TGCGCCAGCAGCCCCGTTGAGCTACCCTACGAGCAGTACTTC
TRBD1	TRBV6-5	TRBJ2-1	-	CASRRTGAPNNEQFF	TGTGCCAGCAGAAGGACAGGGGCGCCCAACAATGAGCAGTTCTTC
-	TRBV5-4	TRBJ2-5	-	CASSQDRNGGTQYF	TGTGCCAGCAGCCAGGACCGAAACGGGGGGACCCAGTACTTC
TRBD1	TRBV29-1	TRBJ2-5	-	CSARDRPETQYF	TGCAGCGCTCGGGACAGGCCAGAGACCCAGTACTTC
-	TRBV28	TRBJ2-7	few	CATDQGNYEQYF	TGTGCCACCGATCAGGGGAACTACGAGCAGTACTTC
-	TRBV7-9	TRBJ2-7	-	CASSLVTQGSEQYF	TGTGCCAGCAGCTTAGTGACACAGGGAAGCGAGCAGTACTTC
TRBD2	TRBV28	TRBJ2-1	few	CASRVAGEVQFF	TGTGCCAGCAGGGTAGCGGGAGAAGTACAGTTCTTC
TRBD1	TRBV7-2	TRBJ2-5	-	CASSQRQGAMETQYF	TGTGCCAGCAGCCAGCGACAGGGGGCTATGGAGACCCAGTACTTC
-	TRBV30	TRBJ2-7	-	CAWSVGGTGYEQYF	TGTGCCTGGAGTGTAGGCGGAACCGGCTACGAGCAGTACTTC
-	TRBV30	TRBJ1-1	-	CAWSHFTVSEAFF	TGTGCCTGGAGTCATTTCACGGTCTCTGAAGCTTTCTTT
-	TRBV20-1	TRBJ2-7	-	CSAPRGDEQYF	TGCAGTGCTCCGAGAGGTGACGAGCAGTACTTC
-	TRBV30	TRBJ1-2	once	CAWASSINYGYTF	TGTGCCTGGGCTTCCAGCATTAACTATGGCTACACCTTC
-	TRBV29-1	TRBJ1-1	-	CSVGSGYHNTEAFF	TGCAGCGTTGGATCGGGATACCATAACACTGAAGCTTTCTTT
-	TRBV25-1	TRBJ1-1	-	CASSELGSTEAFF	TGTGCCAGCAGTGAGCTGGGGAGCACTGAAGCTTTCTTT